These 16 T cell receptor beta chains were all obtained from the same sample, sequenced in a study of blood T cell repertoires in COVID-19. Clones were sequenced by immunoSEQ multiplex PCR, and TCRdb holds only the in-frame ones, with some missing. Of some 220,000 clones in the sample, around 86% are singletons; the top ten hold approximately 5.6%. Sequencing input: peripheral blood. Every receptor here comes from a woman in her 70s with COVID-19, enrolled during active disease.

This clone was recorded once. The J gene is TRBJ1-5, the V gene TRBV9; unclear D gene. The CDR3 consists of 15 residues. Germline V gene data show CDR1 as SGDLS and CDR2 as YYNGEE. V was clipped by 0 bases and J by 0 bases, with 7 bases between them. The CDR3, as DNA: TGTGCCAGCAGCGTAGGGCCGCTTAGCAATCAGCCCCAGCATTTT. This translates into CASSVGPLSNQPQHF.

The gene calls are TRBV18 and TRBJ1-4; 9 nucleotides agree with TRBD1. The germline gives CDR1 KGHSH, CDR2 LQKENI. The CDR3 covers 16 residues. V was clipped by 3 bases and J by 4 bases; unmatched bases: 6. The chain's CDR3 is CASSPAGTGINEKLFF. CDR3 nucleotides: TGTGCCAGCTCACCCGCCGGGACAGGGATTAATGAAAAACTGTTTTTT.

The chain joins TRBV3-1 (or the pseudogene TRBV3-2) to TRBJ2-7, with 13 bases that match TRBD2. The CDR3 runs 16 residues. The trim removed 4 bases at V and 2 bases at J, leaving 5 bases unmatched. The germline gives CDR1 LGHDT, CDR2 YNNKEL (reference sequence). This chain's CDR3 is CASSRQGLAGTYEQYF. The CDR3 coding sequence is TGTGCCAGCAGCCGCCAGGGACTAGCGGGGACCTACGAGCAGTACTTC.

The rearrangement joins TRBV28 to TRBJ2-1; D remains ambiguous. Trimming took off 5 bases at V and 9 bases at J, with 11 bases between the two ends. This CDR3 contains 12 residues. Germline values: CDR1 MDHEN, CDR2 SYDVKM. CDR3 sequence: CASSPLTGEQFF. The DNA of the CDR3 is TGTGCCAGCAGTCCTCTTACTGGTGAGCAGTTCTTC.

The chain uses TRBV12-5 and TRBJ2-3; D is perhaps TRBD2 (5 bases). The V and J ends lost 6 bases and 2 bases respectively, with 12 bases between them. Germline loops: CDR1 LGHNT, CDR2 FRNRAP. This CDR3 comprises 14 residues. The CDR3 protein is CASGTGLSTDTQYF. DNA for the CDR3: TGTGCTAGTGGGACCGGACTTTCCACAGATACGCAGTATTTT.

V gene TRBV5-1 combines with J gene TRBJ1-1, with 7 bases that match TRBD1. CDR1 and CDR2 from the germline V gene are SGHRS and YFSETQ. The V segment lost 4 bases and the J segment 0 bases; nucleotides outside the gene matches: 15. This CDR3 is built from 18 residues. The CDR3 loop is CASSGGQLGITMNTEAFF. Written as DNA, the CDR3 is TGCGCCAGCAGCGGGGGACAGTTGGGTATAACGATGAACACTGAAGCTTTCTTT.

The J gene is TRBJ2-1, the V gene TRBV19, with no clear D. Germline loops: CDR1 LNHDA, CDR2 SQIVND (reference sequence). This CDR3 is built from 15 residues. Trimming stripped 3 bases from V and 5 bases from J, with 14 bases between. CDR3 sequence (DNA): TGTGCCAGTAGTATGTTTCCAGTTCCCGACAATGAGCAGTTCTTC. Protein sequence: CASSMFPVPDNEQFF.

This clone has only one observation. The chain recombines TRBV5-1 with TRBJ2-3; D not certain. V lost 0 bases and J lost 2, with 16 bases in between. The germline CDR1 and CDR2 sequences are SGHRS and YFSETQ. This CDR3 has 17 residues. The CDR3 protein is CASSLGLTIPPTDTQYF. In DNA, the CDR3 is TGCGCCAGCAGCTTGGGATTGACAATTCCCCCCACAGATACGCAGTATTTT.

The gene calls are TRBV18 and TRBJ2-1; 11 positions match TRBD2. V shed 1 base and J 7 bases; nucleotides not matched to a gene: 9. Germline loops: CDR1 KGHSH, CDR2 LQKENI. The CDR3 loop spans 17 amino acids. The CDR3 here is CASSPLSSGRARNEQFF. The CDR3 DNA is TGTGCCAGCTCACCACTTAGTAGCGGGAGGGCCAGAAATGAGCAGTTCTTC.

The chain is built from TRBV7-8 and TRBJ2-3; D uncertain. The V gene's germline CDR1 is SGHVS and CDR2 FQNEAQ. The CDR3 loop spans 14 amino acids. V shed 8 bases and J shed 4 bases, with 16 bases lying between them. CDR3 sequence reads: CASQFGRSADTQYF. The CDR3 coding sequence is TGTGCCAGCCAGTTTGGCCGGAGCGCAGATACGCAGTATTTT.

The chain uses TRBV6-2 or TRBV6-3 and TRBJ1-1, with TRBD1 as a possible D gene (5 bases). Germline CDR1 MNHEY, CDR2 SVGEGT. The CDR3 is made up of 13 amino acids. Trimming took off 2 bases at V and 13 bases at J, with 17 bases between the two ends. The CDR3, as DNA: TGTGCCAGCAGTTACAAAATCGGGGGTTCGGATTTCTTT. It translates to CASSYKIGGSDFF.

The V gene is TRBV25-1, the J gene TRBJ2-7, with a weak D call TRBD1 (6 bases). The V gene lost 7 bases and the J gene lost 0 bases, with 22 bases spanning the gap. The V gene's germline CDR1 is MGHDK and CDR2 SYGVNS. This CDR3 comprises 17 residues. The CDR3: CASTRGRRDKSSYEQYF. The CDR3 nucleotides are TGTGCCAGCACCAGAGGAAGACGGGACAAGAGCTCCTACGAGCAGTACTTC.

The chain employs TRBV28 and TRBJ2-7, with 8 bases aligning to TRBD2. Trimming at V came to 7 bases and at J to 2 bases, leaving 4 bases not matched to a gene. The CDR3 consists of 13 residues. Germline lookup yields CDR1 MDHEN and CDR2 SYDVKM. As DNA, the CDR3 is TGTGCCAGCATGGCGGGAGGAGCCTACGAGCAGTACTTC. It encodes CASMAGGAYEQYF.

V and J are TRBV6-5 and TRBJ2-7, with D maybe TRBD1 (5 bases). The CDR3 totals 15 residues. The V and J ends lost 2 bases and 2 bases respectively, with 13 bases between them. Germline V CDR1 and CDR2: MNHEY, SVGAGI. CDR3: CASSYSRGEPYEQYF. CDR3 nucleotides: TGTGCCAGCAGTTACAGTAGGGGCGAGCCCTACGAGCAGTACTTC.

V is TRBV10-3 and J is TRBJ2-5; 8 nucleotides align to TRBD1. Germline lookup yields CDR1 ENHRY and CDR2 SYGVKD. The CDR3 is made up of 13 amino acids. V gave up 5 bases and J gave up 7 bases; unmatched junction bases: 6. The DNA for the CDR3 is TGTGCCATCAGTTTCGACAGGGGTGGGACCCAGTACTTC. The encoded protein is CAISFDRGGTQYF.

V and J are TRBV7-3 and TRBJ2-5; maybe TRBD2 (6 bases). This CDR3 has 15 amino acids. V lost 1 base, J lost 1 base, and 10 bases lay in between. Germline V gene sequence: CDR1 SGHTA, CDR2 FQGTGA. CDR3 sequence reads: CASSLMGSGQETQYF. For the CDR3, the DNA is TGTGCCAGCAGCTTAATGGGTAGCGGCCAAGAGACCCAGTACTTC. Supplemented by reference TRBV7-3 and TRBJ2-5, the full variable domain reads GAGVSQTPSNKVTEKGKYVELRCDPISGHTALYWYRQSLGQGPEFLIYFQGTGAADDSGLPNDRFFAVRPEGSVSTLKIQRTERGDSAVYLCASSLMGSGQETQYFGPGTRLLVL.